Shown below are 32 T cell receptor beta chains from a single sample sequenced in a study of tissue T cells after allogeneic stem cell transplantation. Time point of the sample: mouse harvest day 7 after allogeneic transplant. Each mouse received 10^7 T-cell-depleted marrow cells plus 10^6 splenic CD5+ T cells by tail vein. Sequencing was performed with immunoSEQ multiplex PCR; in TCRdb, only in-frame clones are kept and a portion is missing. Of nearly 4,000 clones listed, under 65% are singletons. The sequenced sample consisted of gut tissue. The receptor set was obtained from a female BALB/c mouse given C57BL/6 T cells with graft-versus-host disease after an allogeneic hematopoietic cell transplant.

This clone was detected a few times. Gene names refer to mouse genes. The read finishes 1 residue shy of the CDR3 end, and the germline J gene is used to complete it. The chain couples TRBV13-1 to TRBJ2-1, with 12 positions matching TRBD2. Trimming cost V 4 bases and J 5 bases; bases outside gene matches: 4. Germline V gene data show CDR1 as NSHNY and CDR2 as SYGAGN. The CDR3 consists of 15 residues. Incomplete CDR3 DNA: TGTGCCAGCAGTAGAGACTGGGGGGGCGATGCTGAGCAGTTC. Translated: CASSRDWGGDAEQF. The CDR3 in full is CASSRDWGGDAEQFF.

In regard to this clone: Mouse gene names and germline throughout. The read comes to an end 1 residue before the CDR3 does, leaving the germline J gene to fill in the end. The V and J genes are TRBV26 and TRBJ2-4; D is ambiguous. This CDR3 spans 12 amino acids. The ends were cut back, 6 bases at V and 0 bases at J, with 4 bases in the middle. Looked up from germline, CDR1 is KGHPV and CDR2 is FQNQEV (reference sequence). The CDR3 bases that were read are TGTGCCAGCAGAGGCAGTCAAAACACCTTGTAC. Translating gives CASRGSQNTLY. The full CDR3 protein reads CASRGSQNTLYF.

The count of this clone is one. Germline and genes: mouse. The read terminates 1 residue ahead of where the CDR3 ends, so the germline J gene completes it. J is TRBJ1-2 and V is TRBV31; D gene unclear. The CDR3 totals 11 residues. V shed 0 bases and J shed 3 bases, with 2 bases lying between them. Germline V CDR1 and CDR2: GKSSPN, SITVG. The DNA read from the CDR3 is TGTGCCTGGAGTCTTGACTCCGACTACACC. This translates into CAWSLDSDYT. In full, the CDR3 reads CAWSLDSDYTF.

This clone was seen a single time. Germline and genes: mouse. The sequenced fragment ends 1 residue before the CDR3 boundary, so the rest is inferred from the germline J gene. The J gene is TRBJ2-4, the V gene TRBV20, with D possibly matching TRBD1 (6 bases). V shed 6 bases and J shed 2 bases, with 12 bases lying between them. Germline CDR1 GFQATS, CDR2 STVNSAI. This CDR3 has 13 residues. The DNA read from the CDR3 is TGTGGTGCCAACCGGGACAATCAAAACACCTTGTAC. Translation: CGANRDNQNTLY. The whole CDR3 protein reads CGANRDNQNTLYF.

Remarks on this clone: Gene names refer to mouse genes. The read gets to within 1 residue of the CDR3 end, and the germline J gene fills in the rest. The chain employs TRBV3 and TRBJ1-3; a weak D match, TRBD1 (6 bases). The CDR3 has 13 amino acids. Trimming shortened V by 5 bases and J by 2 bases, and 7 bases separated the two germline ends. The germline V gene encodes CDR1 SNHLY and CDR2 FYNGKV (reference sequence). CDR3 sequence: CASSRGTGNTLYF. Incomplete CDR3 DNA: TGTGCCAGCAGCAGGGGGACTGGAAATACGCTCTAT.

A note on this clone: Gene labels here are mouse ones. Incomplete CDR3 DNA: TGTGCCAGCAGCCAAGATCTCAGACTGGGGGCTAGTGCAGAAACGCTGTAT. Translating it yields CASSQDLRLGASAETLY. The CDR3 in full is CASSQDLRLGASAETLYF. The chain employs TRBV2 and TRBJ2-3; 9 nucleotides line up with TRBD2. The DNA ends 1 residue before the CDR3 does, and the rest of the CDR3 is filled in from the germline J gene. Germline V gene sequence: CDR1 LGHNA, CDR2 YSYQKL. The CDR3 is 18 residues long. Trimming at V came to 0 bases and at J to 0 bases, leaving 7 bases not matched to a gene.

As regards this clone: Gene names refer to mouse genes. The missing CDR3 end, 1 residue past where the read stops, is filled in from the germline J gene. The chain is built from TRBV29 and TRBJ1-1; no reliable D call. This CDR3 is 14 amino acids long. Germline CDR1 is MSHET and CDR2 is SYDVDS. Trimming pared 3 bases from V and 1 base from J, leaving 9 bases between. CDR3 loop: CASSFGQKNTEVFF. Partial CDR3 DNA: TGTGCTAGCAGTTTTGGGCAGAAAAACACAGAAGTCTTC.

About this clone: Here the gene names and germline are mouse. CDR3 bases read: TGTGCCAGCAGTCTGTGGGGCTATAATTCGCCCCTCTAC. Translation gives CASSLWGYNSPLY. The whole CDR3 protein is CASSLWGYNSPLYF. The gene calls are TRBV26 and TRBJ1-6; D unresolved. The CDR3 is cut off 1 residue early in the read; its end comes from the germline J gene. TRBJ1-6 is placed among ORFs of uncertain function. In germline, CDR1 is KGHPV, CDR2 FQNQEV (reference sequence). Trimming removed 1 base from V and 3 bases from J, with 4 bases in between. This CDR3 contains 14 residues.

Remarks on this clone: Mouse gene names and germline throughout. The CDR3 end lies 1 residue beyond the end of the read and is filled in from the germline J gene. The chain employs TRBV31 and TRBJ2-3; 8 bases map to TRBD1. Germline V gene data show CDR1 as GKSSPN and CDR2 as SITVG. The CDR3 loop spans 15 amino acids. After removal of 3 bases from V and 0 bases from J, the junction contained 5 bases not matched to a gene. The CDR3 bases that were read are TGTGCCTGGAGCCCGGGACAGGCTAGTGCAGAAACGCTGTAT. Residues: CAWSPGQASAETLY. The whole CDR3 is CAWSPGQASAETLYF.

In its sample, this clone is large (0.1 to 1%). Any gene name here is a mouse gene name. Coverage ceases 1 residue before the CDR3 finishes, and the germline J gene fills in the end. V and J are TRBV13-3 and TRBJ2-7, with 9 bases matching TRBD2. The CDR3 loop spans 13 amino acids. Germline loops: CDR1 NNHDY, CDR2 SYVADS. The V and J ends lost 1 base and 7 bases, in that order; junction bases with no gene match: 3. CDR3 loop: CASSDMGGREQYF. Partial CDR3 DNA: TGTGCCAGCAGTGATATGGGGGGGCGGGAACAGTAC.

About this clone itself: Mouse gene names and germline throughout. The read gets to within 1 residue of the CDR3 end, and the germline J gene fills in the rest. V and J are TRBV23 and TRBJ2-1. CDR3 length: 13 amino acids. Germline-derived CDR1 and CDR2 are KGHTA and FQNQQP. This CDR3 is CSSSQNNYAEQFF. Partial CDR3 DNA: TGCTCCAGCAGTCAAAATAACTATGCTGAGCAGTTC.

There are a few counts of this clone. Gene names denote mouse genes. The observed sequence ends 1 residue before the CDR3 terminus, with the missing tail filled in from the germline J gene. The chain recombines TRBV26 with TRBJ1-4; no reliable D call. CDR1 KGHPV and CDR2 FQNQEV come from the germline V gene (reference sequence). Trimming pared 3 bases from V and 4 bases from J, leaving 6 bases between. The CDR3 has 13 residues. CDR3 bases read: TGTGCCAGCAGTCTCTGGAGCAACGAAAGATTATTT. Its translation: CASSLWSNERLF. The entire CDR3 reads CASSLWSNERLFF.

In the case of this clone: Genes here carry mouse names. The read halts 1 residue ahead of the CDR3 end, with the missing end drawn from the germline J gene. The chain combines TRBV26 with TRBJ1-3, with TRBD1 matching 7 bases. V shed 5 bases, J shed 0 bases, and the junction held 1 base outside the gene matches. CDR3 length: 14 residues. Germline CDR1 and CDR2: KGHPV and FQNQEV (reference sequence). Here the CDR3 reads CASSWDSSGNTLYF. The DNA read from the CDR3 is TGTGCCAGCAGTTGGGACAGTTCTGGAAATACGCTCTAT.

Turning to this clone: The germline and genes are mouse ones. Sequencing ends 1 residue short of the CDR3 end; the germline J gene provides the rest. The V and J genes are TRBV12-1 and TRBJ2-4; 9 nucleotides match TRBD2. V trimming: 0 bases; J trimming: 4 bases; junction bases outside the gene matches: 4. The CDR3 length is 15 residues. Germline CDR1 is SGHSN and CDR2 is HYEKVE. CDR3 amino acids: CASSLLDWGKNTLYF. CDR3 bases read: TGTGCCAGCTCTCTCTTGGACTGGGGCAAAAACACCTTGTAC.

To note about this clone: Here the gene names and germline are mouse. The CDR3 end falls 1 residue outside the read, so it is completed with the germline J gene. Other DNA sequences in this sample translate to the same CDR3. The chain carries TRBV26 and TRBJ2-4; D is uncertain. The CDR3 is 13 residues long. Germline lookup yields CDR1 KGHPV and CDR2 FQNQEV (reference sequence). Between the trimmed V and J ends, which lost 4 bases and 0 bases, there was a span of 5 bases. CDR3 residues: CASSPNSQNTLYF. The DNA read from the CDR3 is TGTGCCAGCAGTCCCAATAGTCAAAACACCTTGTAC. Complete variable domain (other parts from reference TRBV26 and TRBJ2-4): NSKVIQTPRYLVKGQGQKAKMRCIPEKGHPVVFWYQQNKNNEFKFLINFQNQEVLQQIDMTEKRFSAECPSNSPCSLEIQSSEAGDSALYLCASSPNSQNTLYFGAGTRLSVL.

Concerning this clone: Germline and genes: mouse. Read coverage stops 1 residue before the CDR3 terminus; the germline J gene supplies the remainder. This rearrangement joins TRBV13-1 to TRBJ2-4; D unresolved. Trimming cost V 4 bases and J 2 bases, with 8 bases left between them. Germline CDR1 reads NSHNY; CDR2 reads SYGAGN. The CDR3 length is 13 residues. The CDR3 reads CASSPGYQNTLYF. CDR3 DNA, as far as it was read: TGTGCCAGCAGTCCGGGATATCAAAACACCTTGTAC.

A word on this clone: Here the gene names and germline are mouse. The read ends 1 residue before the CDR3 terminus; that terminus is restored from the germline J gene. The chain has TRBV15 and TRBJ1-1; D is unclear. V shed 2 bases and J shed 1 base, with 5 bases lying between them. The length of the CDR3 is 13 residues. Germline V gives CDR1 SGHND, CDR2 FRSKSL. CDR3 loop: CASSLSENTEVFF. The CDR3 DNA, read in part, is TGTGCCAGCAGTTTAAGCGAAAACACAGAAGTCTTC.

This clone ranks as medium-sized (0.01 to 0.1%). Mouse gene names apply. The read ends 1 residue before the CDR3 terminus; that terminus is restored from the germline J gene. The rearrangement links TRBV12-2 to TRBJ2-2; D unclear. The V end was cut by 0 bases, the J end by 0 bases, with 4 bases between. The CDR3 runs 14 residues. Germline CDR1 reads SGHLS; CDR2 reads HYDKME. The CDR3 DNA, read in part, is TGTGCCAGCTCTCTCCATGCAAACACCGGGCAGCTCTAC. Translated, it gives CASSLHANTGQLY. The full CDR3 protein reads CASSLHANTGQLYF.

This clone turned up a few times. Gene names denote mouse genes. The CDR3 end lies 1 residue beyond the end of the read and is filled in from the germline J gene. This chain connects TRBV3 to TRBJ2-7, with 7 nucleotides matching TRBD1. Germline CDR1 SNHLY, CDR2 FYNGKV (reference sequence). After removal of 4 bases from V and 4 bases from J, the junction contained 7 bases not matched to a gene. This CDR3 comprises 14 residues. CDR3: CASSYRQGGYEQYF. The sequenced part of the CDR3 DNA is TGTGCCAGCAGCTACCGACAGGGAGGGTATGAACAGTAC.

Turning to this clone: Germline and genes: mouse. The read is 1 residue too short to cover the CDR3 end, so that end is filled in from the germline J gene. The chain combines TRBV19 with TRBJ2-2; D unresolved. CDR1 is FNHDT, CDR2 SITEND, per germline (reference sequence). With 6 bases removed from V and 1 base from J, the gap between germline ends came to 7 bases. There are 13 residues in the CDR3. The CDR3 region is CASNFKNTGQLYF. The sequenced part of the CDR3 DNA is TGTGCCAGCAACTTCAAAAACACCGGGCAGCTCTAC. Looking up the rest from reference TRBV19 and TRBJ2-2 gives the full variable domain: GGIITQTPKFLIGQEGQKLTLKCQQNFNHDTMYWYRQDSGKGLRLIYYSITENDLQKGDLSEGYDASREKKSSFSLTVTSAQKNEMAVFLCASNFKNTGQLYFGEGSKLTVL.

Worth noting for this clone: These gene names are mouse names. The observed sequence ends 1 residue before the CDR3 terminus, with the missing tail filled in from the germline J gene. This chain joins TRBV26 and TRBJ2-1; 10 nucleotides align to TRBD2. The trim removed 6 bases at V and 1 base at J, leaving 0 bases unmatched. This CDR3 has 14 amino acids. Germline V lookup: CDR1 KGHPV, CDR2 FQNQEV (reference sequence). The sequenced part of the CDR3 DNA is TGTGCCAGCAGGGGACTGGGGAACTATGCTGAGCAGTTC. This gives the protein CASRGLGNYAEQF. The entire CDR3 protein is CASRGLGNYAEQFF.

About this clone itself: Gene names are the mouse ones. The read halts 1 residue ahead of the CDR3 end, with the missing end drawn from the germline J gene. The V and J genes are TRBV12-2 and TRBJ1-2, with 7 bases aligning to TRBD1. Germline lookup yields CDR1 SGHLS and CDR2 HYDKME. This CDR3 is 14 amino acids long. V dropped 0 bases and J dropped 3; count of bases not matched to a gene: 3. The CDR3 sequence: CASSLGRGDSDYTF. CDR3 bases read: TGTGCCAGCTCTCTCGGCAGGGGGGACTCCGACTACACC. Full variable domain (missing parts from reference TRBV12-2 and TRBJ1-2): NSGVVQSPRYIIKGKGERSILKCIPISGHLSVAWYQQTQGQELKFFIQHYDKMERDKGNLPSRFSVQQFDDYHSEMNMSALELEDSAVYFCASSLGRGDSDYTFGSGTRLLVI.

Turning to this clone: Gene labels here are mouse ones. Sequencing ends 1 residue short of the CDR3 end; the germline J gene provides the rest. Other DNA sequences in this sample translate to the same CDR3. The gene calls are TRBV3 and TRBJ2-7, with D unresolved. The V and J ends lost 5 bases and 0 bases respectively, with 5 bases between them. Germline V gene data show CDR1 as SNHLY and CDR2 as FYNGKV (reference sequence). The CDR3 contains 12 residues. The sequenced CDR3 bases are TGTGCCAGCAGCCCGAGCTCCTATGAACAGTAC. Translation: CASSPSSYEQY. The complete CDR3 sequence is CASSPSSYEQYF.

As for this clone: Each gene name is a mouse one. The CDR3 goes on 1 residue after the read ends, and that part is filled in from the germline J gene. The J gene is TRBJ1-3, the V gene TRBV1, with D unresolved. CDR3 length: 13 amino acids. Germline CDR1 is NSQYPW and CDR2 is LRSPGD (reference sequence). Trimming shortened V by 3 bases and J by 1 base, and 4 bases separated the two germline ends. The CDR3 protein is CTCSARSGNTLYF. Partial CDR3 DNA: TGCACCTGCAGTGCCCGGTCTGGAAATACGCTCTAT.

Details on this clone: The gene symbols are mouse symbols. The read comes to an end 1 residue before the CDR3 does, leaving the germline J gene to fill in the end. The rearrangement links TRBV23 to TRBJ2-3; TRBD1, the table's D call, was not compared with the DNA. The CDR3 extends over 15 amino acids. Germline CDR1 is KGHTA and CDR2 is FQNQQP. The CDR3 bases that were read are TGCTCCAGCAGGGACAGGGGGCTCGGAGCAGAAACGCTGTAT. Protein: CSSRDRGLGAETLY. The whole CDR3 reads CSSRDRGLGAETLYF. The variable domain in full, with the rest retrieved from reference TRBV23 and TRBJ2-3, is DAAVTQKPRYLIKMKGQEAEMKCIPEKGHTAVFWYQQKQSKELKFLIYFQNQQPLDQIDMVKERFSAVCPSSSLCSLGIRTCEAEDSALYLCSSRDRGLGAETLYFGSGTRLTVL.

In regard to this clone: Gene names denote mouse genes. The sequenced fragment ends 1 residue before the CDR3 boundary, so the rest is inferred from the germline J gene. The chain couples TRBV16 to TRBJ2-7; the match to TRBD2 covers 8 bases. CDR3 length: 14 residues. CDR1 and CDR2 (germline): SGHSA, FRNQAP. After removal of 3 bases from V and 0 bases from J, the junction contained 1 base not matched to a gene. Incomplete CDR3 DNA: TGTGCAAGCAGCTTTACTGGGGGCTCCTATGAACAGTAC. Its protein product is CASSFTGGSYEQY. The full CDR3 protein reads CASSFTGGSYEQYF.

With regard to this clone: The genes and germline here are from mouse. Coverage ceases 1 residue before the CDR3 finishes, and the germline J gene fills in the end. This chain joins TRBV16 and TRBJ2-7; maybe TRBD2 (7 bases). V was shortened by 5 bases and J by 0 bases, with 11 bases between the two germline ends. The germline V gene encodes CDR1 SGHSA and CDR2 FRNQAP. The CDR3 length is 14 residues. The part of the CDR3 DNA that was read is TGTGCAAGCAGCCTAGGGGGGGGCTCCTATGAACAGTAC. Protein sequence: CASSLGGGSYEQY. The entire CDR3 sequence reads CASSLGGGSYEQYF.

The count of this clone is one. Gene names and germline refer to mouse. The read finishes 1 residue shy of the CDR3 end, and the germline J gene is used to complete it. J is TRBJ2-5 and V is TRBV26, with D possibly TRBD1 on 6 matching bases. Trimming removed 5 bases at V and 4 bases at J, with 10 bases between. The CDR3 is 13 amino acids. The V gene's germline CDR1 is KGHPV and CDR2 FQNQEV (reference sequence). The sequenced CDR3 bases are TGTGCCAGCAGTACGGGACAAAAAGACACCCAGTAC. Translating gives CASSTGQKDTQY. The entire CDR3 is CASSTGQKDTQYF.

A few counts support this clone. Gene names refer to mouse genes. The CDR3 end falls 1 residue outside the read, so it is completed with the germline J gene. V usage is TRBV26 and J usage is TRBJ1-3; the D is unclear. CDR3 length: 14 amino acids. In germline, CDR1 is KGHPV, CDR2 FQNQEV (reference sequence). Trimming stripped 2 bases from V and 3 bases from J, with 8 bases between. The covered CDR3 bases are TGTGCCAGCAGTCTGGGAGGAGGTGGAAATACGCTCTAT. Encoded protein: CASSLGGGGNTLY. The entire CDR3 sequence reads CASSLGGGGNTLYF.

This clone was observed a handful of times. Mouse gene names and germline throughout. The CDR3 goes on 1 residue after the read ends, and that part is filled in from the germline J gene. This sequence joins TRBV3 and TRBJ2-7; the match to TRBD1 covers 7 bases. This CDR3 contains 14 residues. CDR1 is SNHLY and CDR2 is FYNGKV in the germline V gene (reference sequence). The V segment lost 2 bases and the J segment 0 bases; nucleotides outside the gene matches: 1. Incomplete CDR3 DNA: TGTGCCAGCAGCTTAAGGGACAGCTCCTATGAACAGTAC. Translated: CASSLRDSSYEQY. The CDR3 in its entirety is CASSLRDSSYEQYF.

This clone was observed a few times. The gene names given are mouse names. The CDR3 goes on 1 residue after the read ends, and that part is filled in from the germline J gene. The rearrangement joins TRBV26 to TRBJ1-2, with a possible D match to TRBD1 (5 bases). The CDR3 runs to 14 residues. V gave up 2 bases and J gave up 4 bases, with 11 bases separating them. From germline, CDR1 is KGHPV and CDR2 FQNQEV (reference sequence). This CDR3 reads CASSLEGRGSDYTF. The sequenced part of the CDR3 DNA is TGTGCCAGCAGTCTGGAGGGGCGCGGCTCCGACTACACC.

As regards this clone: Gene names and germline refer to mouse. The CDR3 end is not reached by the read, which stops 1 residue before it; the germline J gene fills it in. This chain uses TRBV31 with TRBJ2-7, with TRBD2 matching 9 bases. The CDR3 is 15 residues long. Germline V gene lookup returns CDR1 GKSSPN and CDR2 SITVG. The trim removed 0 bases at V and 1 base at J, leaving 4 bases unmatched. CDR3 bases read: TGTGCCTGGAGTCTAGCCGGGACTGGGTCCTATGAACAGTAC. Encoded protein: CAWSLAGTGSYEQY. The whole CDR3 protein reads CAWSLAGTGSYEQYF. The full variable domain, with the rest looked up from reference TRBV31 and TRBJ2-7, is AQTIHQWPVAEIKAVGSPLSLGCTIKGKSSPNLYWYWQATGGTLQQLFYSITVGQVESVVQLNLSASRPKDDQFILSTEKLLLSHSGFYLCAWSLAGTGSYEQYFGPGTRLTVL.